The sequence of this T cell receptor (beta chain) was determined in a study of radiotherapy plus CTLA-4 blockade in lung cancer. Study as a whole: Across the patients, objective responses occurred in 18%, and disease control in under 35%.

TCRdb keeps only in-frame clones here, not all; method: immunoSEQ multiplex PCR. The repertoire holds nearly 95,000 clones, with roughly 80% as singletons. Regarding this clone: Its target is not known.

The CDR3 is 13 residues long. V was shortened by 5 bases and J by 11 bases, with 18 bases between the two germline ends. Germline V lookup: CDR1 SGHTA, CDR2 FQGNSA. Study results and limitations: Together with interferon-beta, which increased in serum after radiation, early dynamic changes in blood T cell clones were reportedly the best predictors of response. Among blood TCR repertoires after radiotherapy plus ipilimumab, tumor-derived clones expanded.

V is TRBV7-2 and J is TRBJ1-1; unclear D gene. The TCR originated in a human donor with non-small cell lung cancer that progressed on radiotherapy plus ipilimumab. The specimen comprised peripheral blood, sampled from a patient treated with radiotherapy plus ipilimumab. The chain's CDR3 is CASSPGMAGWAFF. DNA of the CDR3: TGTGCCAGCAGCCCCGGAATGGCGGGTTGGGCTTTCTTT.